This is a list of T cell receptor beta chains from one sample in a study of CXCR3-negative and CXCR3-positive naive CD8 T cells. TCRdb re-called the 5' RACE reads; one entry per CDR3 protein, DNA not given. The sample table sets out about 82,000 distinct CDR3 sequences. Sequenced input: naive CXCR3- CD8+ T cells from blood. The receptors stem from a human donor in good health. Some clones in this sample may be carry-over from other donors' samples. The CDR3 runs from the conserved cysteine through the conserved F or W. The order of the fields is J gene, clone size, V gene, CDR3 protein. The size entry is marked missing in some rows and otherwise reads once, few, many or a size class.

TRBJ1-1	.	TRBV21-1	CASSKGQGAMNTEAFF
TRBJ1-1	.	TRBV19	CASSIVWEGPSTEAFF
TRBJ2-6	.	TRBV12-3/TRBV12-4	CASSLVGYSGANVLTF
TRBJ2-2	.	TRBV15	CATSRGQGVVGELFF
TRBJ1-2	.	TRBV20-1	CSAREDRSYTF
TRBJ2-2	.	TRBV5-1	CASRSVRQGRTGELFF
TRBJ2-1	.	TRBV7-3	CASSPGQGAYEQFF
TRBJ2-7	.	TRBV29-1	CSVAGDSYEQYF
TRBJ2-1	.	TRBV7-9	CASSLESNNEQFF
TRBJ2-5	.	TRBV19	CASSMGSRVGRETQYF
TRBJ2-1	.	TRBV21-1	CASLNSQGEQFF
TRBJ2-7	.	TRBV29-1	CSVVAGSYEQYF
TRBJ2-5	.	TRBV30	CAWSGPKIQETQYF
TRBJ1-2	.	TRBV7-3	CASSLGQGEEYMGGYTF
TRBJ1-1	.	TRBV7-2	CASSLKTAFEAFF
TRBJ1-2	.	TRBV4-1	CASSQVRGDYGYTF
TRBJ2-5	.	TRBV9	CASSVSGGQETQYF
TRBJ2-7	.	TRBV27	CASANTAFYEQYF
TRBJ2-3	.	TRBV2	CASSEGTHRGSSTDTQYF
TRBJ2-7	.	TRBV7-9	CASSSSRYEQYF
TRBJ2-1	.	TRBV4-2	CASSQGLRDEQFF
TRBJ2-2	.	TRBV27	CASSLRGALAGENGELFF
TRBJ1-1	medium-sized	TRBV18	CASSPSEAEAFF
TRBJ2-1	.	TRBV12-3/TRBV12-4	CASSHGKGYYNEQFF
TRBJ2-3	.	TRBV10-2	CASSDGQGPPTDTQYF
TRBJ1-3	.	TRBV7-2	CASSLGGFSGNTIYF
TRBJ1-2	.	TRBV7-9	CASSLAGRNYGYTF
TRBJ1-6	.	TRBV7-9	CASSTVGQDSPLHF
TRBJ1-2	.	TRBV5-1	CASSLEAGLDYGYTF
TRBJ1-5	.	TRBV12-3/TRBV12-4	CASSKQGGTNQPQHF
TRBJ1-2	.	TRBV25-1	CASSGGLGTGYGYTF
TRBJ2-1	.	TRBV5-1	CASSWNQRLADLSYNEQFF
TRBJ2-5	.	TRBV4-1	CASSQDRFQETQYF
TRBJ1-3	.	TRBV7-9	CASSSPRNTIYF
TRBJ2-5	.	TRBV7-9	CASSSLVSGAQETQYF
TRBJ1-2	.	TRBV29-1	CSERAMGGYTF
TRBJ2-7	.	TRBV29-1	CSVVGIAYEQYF
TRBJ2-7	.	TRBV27	CASGDRGLDEQYF
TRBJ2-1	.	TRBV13	CASSSGTGALEQFF
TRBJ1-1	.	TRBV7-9	CASSPHRVNTEAFF
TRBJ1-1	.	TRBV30	CAWTAGDGAFF
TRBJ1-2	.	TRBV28	CASSIREGWYGYTF
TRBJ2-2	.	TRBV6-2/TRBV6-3	CASIGTLRNTGELFF
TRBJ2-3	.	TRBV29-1	CSARGPSTDTQYF
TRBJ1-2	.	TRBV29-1	CSVEEANYGYTF
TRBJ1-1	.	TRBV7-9	CASSTTGDLEAFF
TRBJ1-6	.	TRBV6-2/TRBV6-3	CASSSQSRQRAYSPLHF
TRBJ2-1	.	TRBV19	CASSIAPDFGDNEQFF
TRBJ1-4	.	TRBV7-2	CASSLTGVGEKLFF